This T cell receptor beta chain came from a study of follicular helper T cells after annual influenza vaccination listed by TCRdb under 2017. The study in broad terms: After each seasonal influenza vaccination, blood was collected on days 0, 7 and 28. To study recall of cTfh clones, some subjects were followed across successive annual vaccinations spanning the 2013-2014, 2014-2015 and 2015-2016 seasons. Samples from 2013-2014 were cryopreserved, whereas samples from about 2015 were processed immediately after collection. One week after vaccination, a second recruited cohort of roughly eleven subjects (Table S1) displayed a similar ICOS+CD38+ cTfh response. Multi-year samples were available for six subjects, with four spanning two vaccination seasons and two spanning three seasons.

What this sample's time point label stands for: 2015-2016 season, 7 days after influenza vaccination. TCRB sequencing was used to follow sorted CD4 subsets from the blood of adults before and after they were given the seasonal inactivated influenza vaccine (Fluvarix). Subjects were considered eligible if community-dwelling and if influenza vaccine had not been received in the prior 6 months. Subjects were excluded for influenza vaccine contraindications, substance abuse, HIV/AIDS, active malignancy, immunomodulatory medication, or active illness such as respiratory infection. Between roughly 35 and 100 mL of blood was sampled per time point. Circulating Tfh were defined as non-naive CD4+CXCR5+PD-1+ cells, and these cells were sorted into ICOS+CD38+ and ICOS-CD38- fractions. Either Ficoll-Paque PLUS or SepMate separation was used to isolate PBMC. Cell subsets were sorted from PBMC on a BD FACS Aria before DNA extraction.

Beyond this particular receptor, the publication reports: ICOS+CD38+ cTfh clonality correlated with the frequency of that population, and its change correlated with the change in circulating plasmablast frequency. Successive annual vaccinations recalled a recurring oligoclonal ICOS+CD38+ cTfh response that included tetramer and AIM influenza-specific clonotypes. Rare clonotypes could not be sampled because productive TCRB sequences were recovered from only roughly 9.5-20% of the analyzed cells. Day 7 ICOS+CD38+ clones were most often found later in ICOS-CD38- cTfh, suggesting that subset may serve as a memory reservoir.

The CDR3 goes from the cysteine to the phenylalanine over 13 residues. CDR3 DNA is the only sequence kept; it has 39 bases, read in frame from the first base. Trimming takes 6 bases off V and 12 bases off J; junction bases not matched to a gene: 11. CDR1 and CDR2, looked up from the germline V gene, are SGHTA and FQGNSA. The protocol used for the library was the immunoSEQ multiplex PCR assay. Adaptive Biotechnologies carried out TCRB amplification, library preparation, sequencing and preliminary bioinformatics at Survey level resolution. For TCRB sequencing, genomic DNA from sorted cTfh populations was amplified by multiplex PCR. Concerning the study's data processing: Clonality was calculated in R as 1 minus normalized Shannon entropy, and the Gini index was computed with the R package ineq. The overlap score was defined as the summed counts of shared sequences divided by the total counts of all sequences in both compared samples. Fisher's exact test, with an assumed theoretical repertoire of 10^7 TCRB sequences, was used to assess the significance of shared clonotypes. TCRdb took this table from immuneACCESS and kept in-frame rearrangements with V and J called. Such tables lack part of the clones; where checked against another copy, unresolved V genes explain under half of the gap, and the rest is unexplained. Clone size and the V and J calls come from that table; the DNA yielded D and trimming. The sample records 1,400 or so clones, roughly 78% of which are singletons. Of the sample, roughly 6.9% is held by the ten largest clones.

With regard to this clone: The specificity of this receptor is unknown. There are no base qualities to consult, and no much larger clone falls within one base.

This TCR came from an adult who received the influenza vaccine. The sequencing here drew on CXCR5+ CD38+ circulating T follicular helper cells from blood, taken 7 days after influenza vaccination. The sample's cell subset or site label, decoded: circulating Tfh, non-naive CD4+CXCR5+PD-1+ (ICOS+CD38+ or ICOS-CD38-). In this chain, TRBV7-2 is recombined with TRBJ2-1; TRBD2 lines up with 7 middle nucleotides. This receptor has the CDR3 CASSEKAGTTQFF. Here is the DNA: TGTGCCAGCAGTGAAAAAGCGGGGACTACGCAGTTCTTC.